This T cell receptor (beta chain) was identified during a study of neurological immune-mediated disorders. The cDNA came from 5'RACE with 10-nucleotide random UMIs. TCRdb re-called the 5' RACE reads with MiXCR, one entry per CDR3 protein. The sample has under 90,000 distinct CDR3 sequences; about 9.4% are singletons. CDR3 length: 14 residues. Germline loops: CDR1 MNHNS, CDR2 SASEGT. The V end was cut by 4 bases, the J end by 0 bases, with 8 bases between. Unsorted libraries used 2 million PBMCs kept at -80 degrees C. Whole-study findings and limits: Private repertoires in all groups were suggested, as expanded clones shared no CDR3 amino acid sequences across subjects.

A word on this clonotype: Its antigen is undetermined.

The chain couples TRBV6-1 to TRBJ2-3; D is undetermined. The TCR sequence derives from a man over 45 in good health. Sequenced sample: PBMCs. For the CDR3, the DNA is TGTGCCAGCAGTGGCGGATCTAGCACAGATACGCAGTATTTT. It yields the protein CASSGGSSTDTQYF.